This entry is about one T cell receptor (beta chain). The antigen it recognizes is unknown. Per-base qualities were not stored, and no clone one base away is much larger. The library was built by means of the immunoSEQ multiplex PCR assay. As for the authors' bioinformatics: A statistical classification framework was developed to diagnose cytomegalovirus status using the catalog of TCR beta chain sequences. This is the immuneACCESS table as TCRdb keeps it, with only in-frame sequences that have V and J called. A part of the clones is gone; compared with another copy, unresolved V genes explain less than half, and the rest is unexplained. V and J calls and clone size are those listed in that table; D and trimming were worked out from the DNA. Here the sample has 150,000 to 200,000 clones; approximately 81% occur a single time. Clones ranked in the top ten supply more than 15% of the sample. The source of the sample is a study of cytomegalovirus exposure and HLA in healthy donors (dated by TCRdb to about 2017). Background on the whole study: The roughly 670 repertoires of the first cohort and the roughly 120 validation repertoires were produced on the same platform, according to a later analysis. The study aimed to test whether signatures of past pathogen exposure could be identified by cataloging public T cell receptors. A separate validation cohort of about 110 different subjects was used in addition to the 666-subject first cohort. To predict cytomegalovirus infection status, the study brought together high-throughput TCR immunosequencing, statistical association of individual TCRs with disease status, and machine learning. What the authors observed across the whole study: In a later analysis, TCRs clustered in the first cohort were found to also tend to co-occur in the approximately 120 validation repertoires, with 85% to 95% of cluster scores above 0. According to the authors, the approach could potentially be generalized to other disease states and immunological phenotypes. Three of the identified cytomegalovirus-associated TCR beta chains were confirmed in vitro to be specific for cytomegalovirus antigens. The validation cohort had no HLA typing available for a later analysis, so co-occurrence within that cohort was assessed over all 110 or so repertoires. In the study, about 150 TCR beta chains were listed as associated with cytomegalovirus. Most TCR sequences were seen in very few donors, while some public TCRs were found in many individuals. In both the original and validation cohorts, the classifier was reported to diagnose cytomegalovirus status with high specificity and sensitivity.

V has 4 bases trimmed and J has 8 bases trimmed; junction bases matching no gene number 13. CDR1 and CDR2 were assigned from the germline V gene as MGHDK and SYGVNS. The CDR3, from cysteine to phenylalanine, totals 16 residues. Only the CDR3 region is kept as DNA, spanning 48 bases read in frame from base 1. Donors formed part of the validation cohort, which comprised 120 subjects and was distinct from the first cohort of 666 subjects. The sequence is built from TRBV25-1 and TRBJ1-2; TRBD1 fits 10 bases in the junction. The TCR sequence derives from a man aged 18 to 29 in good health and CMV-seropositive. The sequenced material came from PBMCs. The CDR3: CASSGRTGTGEWGYTF. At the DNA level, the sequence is TGTGCCAGCAGTGGTCGTACCGGGACAGGGGAATGGGGCTACACCTTC.